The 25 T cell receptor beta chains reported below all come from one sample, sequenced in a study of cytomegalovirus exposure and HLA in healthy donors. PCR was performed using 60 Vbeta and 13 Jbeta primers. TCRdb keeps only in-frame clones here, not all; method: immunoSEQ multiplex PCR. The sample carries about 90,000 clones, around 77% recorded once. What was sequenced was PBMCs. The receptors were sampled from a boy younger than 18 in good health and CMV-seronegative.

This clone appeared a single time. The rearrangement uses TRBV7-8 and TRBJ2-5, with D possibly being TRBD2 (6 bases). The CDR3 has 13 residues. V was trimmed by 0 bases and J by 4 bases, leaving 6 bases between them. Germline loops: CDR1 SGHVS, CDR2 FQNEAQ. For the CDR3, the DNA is TGTGCCAGCAGCTTAGCGGGGGGAGAGACCCAGTACTTC. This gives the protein CASSLAGGETQYF. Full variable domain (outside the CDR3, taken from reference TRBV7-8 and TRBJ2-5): GAGVSQSPRYKVAKRGQDVALRCDPISGHVSLFWYQQALGQGPEFLTYFQNEAQLDKSGLPSDRFFAERPEGSVSTLKIQRTQQEDSAVYLCASSLAGGETQYFGPGTRLLVL.

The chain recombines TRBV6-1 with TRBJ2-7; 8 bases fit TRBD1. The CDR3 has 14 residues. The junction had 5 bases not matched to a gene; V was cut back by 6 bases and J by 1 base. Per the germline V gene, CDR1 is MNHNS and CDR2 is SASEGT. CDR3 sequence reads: CASSPGQGSYEQYF. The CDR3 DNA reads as TGTGCCAGCAGCCCTGGACAGGGTTCCTACGAGCAGTACTTC.

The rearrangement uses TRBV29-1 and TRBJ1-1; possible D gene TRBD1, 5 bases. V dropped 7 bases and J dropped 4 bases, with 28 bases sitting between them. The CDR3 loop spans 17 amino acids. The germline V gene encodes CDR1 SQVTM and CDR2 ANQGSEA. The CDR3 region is CSGVAKLTGGKITEAFF. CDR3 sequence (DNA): TGCAGCGGAGTAGCGAAACTTACTGGGGGGAAGATCACTGAAGCTTTCTTT. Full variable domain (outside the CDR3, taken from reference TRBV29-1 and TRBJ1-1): SAVISQKPSRDICQRGTSLTIQCQVDSQVTMMFWYRQQPGQSLTLIATANQGSEATYESGFVIDKFPISRPNLTFSTLTVSNMSPEDSSIYLCSGVAKLTGGKITEAFFGQGTRLTVV.

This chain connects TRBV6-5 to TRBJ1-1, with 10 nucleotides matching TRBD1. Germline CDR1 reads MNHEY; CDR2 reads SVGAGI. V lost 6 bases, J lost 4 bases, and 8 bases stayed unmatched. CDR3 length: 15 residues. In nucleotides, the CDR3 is TGTGCCAGCAGCCTTCGACAGGGGGCGGGCACTGAAGCTTTCTTT. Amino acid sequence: CASSLRQGAGTEAFF.

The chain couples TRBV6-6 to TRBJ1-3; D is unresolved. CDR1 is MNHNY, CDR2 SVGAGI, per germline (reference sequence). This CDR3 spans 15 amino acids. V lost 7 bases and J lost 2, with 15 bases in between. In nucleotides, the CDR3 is TGTGCCAGCAACTTACTATCGGGAACTGGAAACACCATATATTTT. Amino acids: CASNLLSGTGNTIYF.

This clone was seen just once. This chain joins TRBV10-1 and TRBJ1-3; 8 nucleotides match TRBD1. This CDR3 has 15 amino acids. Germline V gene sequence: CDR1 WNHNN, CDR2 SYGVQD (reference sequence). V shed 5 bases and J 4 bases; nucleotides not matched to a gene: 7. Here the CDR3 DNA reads TGCGCCAGCAGTTTGACAGGGGACGAGGGAAACACCATATATTTT. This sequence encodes CASSLTGDEGNTIYF.

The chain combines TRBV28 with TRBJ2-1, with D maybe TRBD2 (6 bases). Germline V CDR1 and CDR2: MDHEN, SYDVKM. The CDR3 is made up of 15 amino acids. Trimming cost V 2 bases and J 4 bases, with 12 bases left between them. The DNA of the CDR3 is TGTGCCAGCAGTTTAGACGGACTACAGTACAATGAGCAGTTCTTC. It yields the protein CASSLDGLQYNEQFF.

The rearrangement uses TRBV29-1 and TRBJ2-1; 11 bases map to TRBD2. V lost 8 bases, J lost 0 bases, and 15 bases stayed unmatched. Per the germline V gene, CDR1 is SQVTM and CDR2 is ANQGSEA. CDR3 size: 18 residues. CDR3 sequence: CSTTPGLAATNSYNEQFF. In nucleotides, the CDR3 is TGCAGCACAACCCCGGGACTAGCGGCGACCAACTCCTACAATGAGCAGTTCTTC.

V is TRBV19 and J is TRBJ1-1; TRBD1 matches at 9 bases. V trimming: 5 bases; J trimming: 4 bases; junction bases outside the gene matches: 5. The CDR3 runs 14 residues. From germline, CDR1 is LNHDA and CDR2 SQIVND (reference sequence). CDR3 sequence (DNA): TGTGCCAGTAGTTTGGGACAGGGAGGCACTGAAGCTTTCTTT. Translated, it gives CASSLGQGGTEAFF.

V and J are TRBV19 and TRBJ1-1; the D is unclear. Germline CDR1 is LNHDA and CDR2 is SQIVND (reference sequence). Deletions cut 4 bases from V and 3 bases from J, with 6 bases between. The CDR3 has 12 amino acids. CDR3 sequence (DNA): TGTGCCAGTAGTAGGAGGGACACTGAAGCTTTCTTT. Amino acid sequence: CASSRRDTEAFF.

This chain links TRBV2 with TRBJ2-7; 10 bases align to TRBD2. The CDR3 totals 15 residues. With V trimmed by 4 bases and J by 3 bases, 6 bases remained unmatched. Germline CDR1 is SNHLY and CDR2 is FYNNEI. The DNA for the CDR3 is TGTGCCAGCAGTGGAGGGGCTAGCGGGAGCTACGAGCAGTACTTC. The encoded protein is CASSGGASGSYEQYF. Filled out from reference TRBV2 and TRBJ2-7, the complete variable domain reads EPEVTQTPSHQVTQMGQEVILRCVPISNHLYFYWYRQILGQKVEFLVSFYNNEISEKSEIFDDQFSVERPDGSNFTLKIRSTKLEDSAMYFCASSGGASGSYEQYFGPGTRLTVT.

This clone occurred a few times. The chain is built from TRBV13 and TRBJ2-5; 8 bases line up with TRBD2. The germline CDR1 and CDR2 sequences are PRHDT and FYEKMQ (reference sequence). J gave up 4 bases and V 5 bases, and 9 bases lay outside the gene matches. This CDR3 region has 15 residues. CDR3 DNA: TGTGCCAGCAGCCCGGGACTAGGGGAGGGAGAGACCCAGTACTTC. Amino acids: CASSPGLGEGETQYF.

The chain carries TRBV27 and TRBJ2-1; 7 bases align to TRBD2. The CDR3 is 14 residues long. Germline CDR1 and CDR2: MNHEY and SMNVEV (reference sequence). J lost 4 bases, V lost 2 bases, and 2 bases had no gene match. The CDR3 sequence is CASSLRGVYNEQFF. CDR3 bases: TGTGCCAGCAGTTTACGGGGGGTATACAATGAGCAGTTCTTC.

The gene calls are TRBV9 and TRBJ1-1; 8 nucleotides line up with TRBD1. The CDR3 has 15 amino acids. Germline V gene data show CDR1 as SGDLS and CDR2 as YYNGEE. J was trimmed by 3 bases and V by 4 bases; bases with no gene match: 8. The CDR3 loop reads CASSPGGTGHTEAFF. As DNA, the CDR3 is TGTGCCAGCAGCCCCGGAGGGACAGGTCACACTGAAGCTTTCTTT.

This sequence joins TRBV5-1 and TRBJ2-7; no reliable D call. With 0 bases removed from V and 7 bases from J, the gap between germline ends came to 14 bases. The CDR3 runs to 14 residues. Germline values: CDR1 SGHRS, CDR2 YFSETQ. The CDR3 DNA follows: TGCGCCAGCAGCTTGGTCGTCAATTCCGGGGAGCAGTACTTC. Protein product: CASSLVVNSGEQYF.

DNA for the CDR3: TGTGCCAGCTGGGGGGGCAGGTATAGGGATAGCAATCAGCCCCAGCATTTT. This gives the protein CASWGGRYRDSNQPQHF. The chain employs TRBV2 and TRBJ1-5; a weak D match, TRBD1 (6 bases). The V end was cut by 8 bases, the J end by 0 bases, with 20 bases between. The CDR3 contains 17 residues. In germline, CDR1 is SNHLY, CDR2 FYNNEI.

The CDR3 spells CASSSAGTGDQYEQYF. Written as DNA, the CDR3 is TGTGCCAGCAGCTCGGCAGGGACAGGGGATCAATACGAGCAGTACTTC. V and J are TRBV5-6 and TRBJ2-7, with TRBD1 matching over 10 bases. The CDR3 totals 16 residues. CDR1 and CDR2 (germline): SGHDT, YYEEEE. Losses at the gene ends were 3 bases for V and 4 bases for J; bases not matched to a gene: 10.

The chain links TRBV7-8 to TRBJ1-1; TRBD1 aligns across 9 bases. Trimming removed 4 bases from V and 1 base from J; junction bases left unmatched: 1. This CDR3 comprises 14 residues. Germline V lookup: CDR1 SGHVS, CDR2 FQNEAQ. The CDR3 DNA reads TGTGCCAGCAGCTCGACAGGGGGGAACACTGAAGCTTTCTTT. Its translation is CASSSTGGNTEAFF.

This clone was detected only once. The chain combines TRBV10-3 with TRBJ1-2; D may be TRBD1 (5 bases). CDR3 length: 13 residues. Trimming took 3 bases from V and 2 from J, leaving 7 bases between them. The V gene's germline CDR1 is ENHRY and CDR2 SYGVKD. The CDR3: CAISDGGNYGYTF. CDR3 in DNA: TGTGCCATCAGTGACGGGGGGAACTATGGCTACACCTTC.

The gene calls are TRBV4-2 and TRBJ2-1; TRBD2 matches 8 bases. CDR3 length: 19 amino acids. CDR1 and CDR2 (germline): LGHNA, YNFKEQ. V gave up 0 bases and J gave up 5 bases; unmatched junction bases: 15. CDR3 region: CASSQEGIGWLAGNNEQFF. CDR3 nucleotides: TGTGCCAGCAGCCAAGAAGGCATAGGGTGGCTAGCGGGCAACAATGAGCAGTTCTTC.

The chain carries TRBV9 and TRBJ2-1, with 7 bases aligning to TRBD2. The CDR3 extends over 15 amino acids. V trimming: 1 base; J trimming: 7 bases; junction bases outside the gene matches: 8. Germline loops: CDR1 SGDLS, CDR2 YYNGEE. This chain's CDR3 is CASSVRSGAVNEQFF. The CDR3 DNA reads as TGTGCCAGCAGCGTAAGGAGCGGGGCCGTTAATGAGCAGTTCTTC.

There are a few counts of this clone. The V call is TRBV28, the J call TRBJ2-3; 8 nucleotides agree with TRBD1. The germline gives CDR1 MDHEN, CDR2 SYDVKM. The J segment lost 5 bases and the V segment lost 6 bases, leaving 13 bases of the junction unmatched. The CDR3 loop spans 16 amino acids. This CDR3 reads CASSRPSDRDVDTQYF. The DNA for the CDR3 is TGTGCCAGCAGCCGGCCCTCGGACAGGGATGTAGATACGCAGTATTTT. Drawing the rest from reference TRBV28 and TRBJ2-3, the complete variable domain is DVKVTQSSRYLVKRTGEKVFLECVQDMDHENMFWYRQDPGLGLRLIYFSYDVKMKEKGDIPEGYSVSREKKERFSLILESASTNQTSMYLCASSRPSDRDVDTQYFGPGTRLTVL.

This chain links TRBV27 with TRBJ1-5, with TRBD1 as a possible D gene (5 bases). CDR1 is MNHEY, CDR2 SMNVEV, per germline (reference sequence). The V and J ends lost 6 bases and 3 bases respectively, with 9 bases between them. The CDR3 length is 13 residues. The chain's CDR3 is CASRATVNQPQHF. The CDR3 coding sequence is TGTGCCAGCAGAGCGACAGTCAATCAGCCCCAGCATTTT.

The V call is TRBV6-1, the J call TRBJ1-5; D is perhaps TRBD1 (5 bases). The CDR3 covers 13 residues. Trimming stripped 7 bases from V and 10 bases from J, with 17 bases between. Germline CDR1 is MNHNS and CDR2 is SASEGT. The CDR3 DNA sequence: TGTGCCAGCATGTTGGCTGGGACTCGACCCCAGCATTTT. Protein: CASMLAGTRPQHF.

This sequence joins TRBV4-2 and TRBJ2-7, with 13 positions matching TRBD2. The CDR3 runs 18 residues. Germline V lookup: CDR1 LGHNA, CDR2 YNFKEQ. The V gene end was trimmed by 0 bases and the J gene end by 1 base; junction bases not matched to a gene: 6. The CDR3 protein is CASSQDSLGLAGSYEQYF. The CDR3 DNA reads TGTGCCAGCAGCCAAGATAGTTTGGGACTAGCGGGATCCTACGAGCAGTACTTC.